This TCR beta chain was captured by sequencing in a study of blood T cells in healthy people across ages. Whole-study results and caveats: A strong correlation was seen between TCR beta diversity and naive T cell percentage.

Note on this clonotype: Its antigen is not identified.

It was with a sample-barcoded 5' primer and a J-beta primer mix that a second PCR of roughly 7 to 12 cycles was run. TCRdb called the 5' RACE reads again in MiXCR, with one record for every CDR3 protein. Seen here are fewer than 1,200,000 distinct CDR3 sequences, approximately 26% observed once, and the top ten hold 0.65% to 0.95%. Separately, the same data were catalogued under a study of T cells of mothers and their children.

The origin of this receptor is a girl aged 2-15 years in good health. Sequencing used blood.

The CDR3 DNA follows: TGTGCCAGCAGCACGGGTCTCTCGAATGAAGCTTTCTTT. It yields the protein CASSTGLSNEAFF. This sequence joins TRBV9 and TRBJ1-1; unclear D gene. Germline V gene lookup returns CDR1 SGDLS and CDR2 YYNGEE. V shed 4 bases and J shed 7 bases, with 14 bases lying between them. This CDR3 has 13 residues.